The present T cell receptor beta chain was sequenced within a study of CD8 T cells in Susac syndrome. Germline CDR1 and CDR2: PRHDT and FYEKMQ (reference sequence). The CDR3 is made up of 16 amino acids. V shed 5 bases and J 2 bases; nucleotides not matched to a gene: 6. With random hexamers, reverse transcription was performed on roughly 0.5 to 1 ug of RNA. One entry per CDR3 protein results from TCRdb running MiXCR on the immunoSEQ multiplex PCR reads. This table holds about 440,000 distinct CDR3 sequences, 85% found once. The clonotype comes from a human donor with multiple sclerosis. Sequenced: CD8+ T cells from PBMCs. V is TRBV13 and J is TRBJ2-1; 10 positions agree with TRBD2. The CDR3 loop is CASSHSAGGPYNEQFF. Written as DNA, the CDR3 is TGTGCCAGCAGCCATTCAGCGGGGGGGCCCTACAATGAGCAGTTCTTC.